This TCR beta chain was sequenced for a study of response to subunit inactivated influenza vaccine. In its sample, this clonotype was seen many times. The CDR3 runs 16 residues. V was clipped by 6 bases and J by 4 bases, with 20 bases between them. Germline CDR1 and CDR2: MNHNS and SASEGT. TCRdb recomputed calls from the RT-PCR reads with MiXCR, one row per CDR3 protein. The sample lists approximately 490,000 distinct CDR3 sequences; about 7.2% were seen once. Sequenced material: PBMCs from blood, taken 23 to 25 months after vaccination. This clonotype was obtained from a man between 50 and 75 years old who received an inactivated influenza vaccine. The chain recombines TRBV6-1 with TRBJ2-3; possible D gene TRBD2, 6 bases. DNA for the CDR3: TGTGCCAGCAGCCTCAGACTAGTATCAGGTTCAGATACGCAGTATTTT. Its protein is CASSLRLVSGSDTQYF.